The 29 T cell receptor beta chains in this list originate from one sample, sequenced in a study of blood T cell repertoires in COVID-19. Libraries were prepared by immunoSEQ multiplex PCR; TCRdb keeps only in-frame clonotypes and omits some of them. In the table there are 55,000 to 70,000 clones, roughly 91% of which are singletons. Material: peripheral blood. The source of these receptors is a man in his forties with COVID-19, enrolled during active disease.

V usage is TRBV6-5 and J usage is TRBJ1-5; D unresolved. The CDR3 has 13 residues. Trimming pared 8 bases from V and 3 bases from J, leaving 11 bases between. Germline V gene data show CDR1 as MNHEY and CDR2 as SVGAGI. CDR3 region: CASSGAYNQPQHF. The CDR3 DNA reads as TGTGCCAGCTCGGGAGCTTACAATCAGCCCCAGCATTTT.

The rearrangement joins TRBV2 to TRBJ2-3; 7 bases agree with TRBD2. Germline values: CDR1 SNHLY, CDR2 FYNNEI. After removal of 8 bases from V and 2 bases from J, the junction contained 7 bases not matched to a gene. The CDR3 is made up of 14 amino acids. The CDR3 DNA follows: TGTGCCAGCGCCGGGACTATCCCCACAGATACGCAGTATTTT. This translates into CASAGTIPTDTQYF.

This chain uses TRBV4-2 with TRBJ2-7; weak D call: TRBD1 (5 bases). Germline CDR1 is LGHNA and CDR2 is YNFKEQ. Trimming removed 2 bases at V and 2 bases at J, with 13 bases between. The CDR3 has 15 amino acids. The CDR3 sequence: CASSQPTDYPYEQYF. In DNA, the CDR3 is TGTGCCAGCAGCCAACCGACAGATTACCCCTACGAGCAGTACTTC.

The chain links TRBV2 to TRBJ2-5; D perhaps matches TRBD2 (6 bases). The germline V gene encodes CDR1 SNHLY and CDR2 FYNNEI. V was shortened by 5 bases and J by 2 bases, with 9 bases between the two germline ends. This CDR3 spans 13 amino acids. Written as DNA, the CDR3 is TGTGCCAGCAGTACGGGACTTCAAGAGACCCAGTACTTC. Its translation: CASSTGLQETQYF.

Written as DNA, the CDR3 is TGTGCCAGCAGTGGACAGGGGGCAAGTAACACTGAAGCTTTCTTT. It yields the protein CASSGQGASNTEAFF. The chain uses TRBV6-4 and TRBJ1-1, with TRBD1 identical over 10 bases. The CDR3 is 15 amino acids. Germline V CDR1 and CDR2: MRHNA, SNTAGT. The junction had 4 bases not matched to a gene; V was cut back by 4 bases and J by 2 bases.

This chain links TRBV27 with TRBJ1-5; 8 bases fit TRBD1. The CDR3 covers 16 residues. Unmatched junction bases numbered 8, after V lost 2 bases and J lost 5 bases. Germline CDR1 reads MNHEY; CDR2 reads SMNVEV (reference sequence). CDR3 sequence: CASSLRASRGHQPQHF. The CDR3 DNA reads TGTGCCAGCAGTTTAAGGGCAAGCAGGGGGCATCAGCCCCAGCATTTT.

V and J are TRBV28 and TRBJ2-7, with a possible D match to TRBD2 (6 bases). The CDR3 extends over 13 amino acids. Trimming stripped 6 bases from V and 7 bases from J, with 16 bases between. Germline-derived CDR1 and CDR2 are MDHEN and SYDVKM. For the CDR3, the DNA is TGTGCCAGCAGCTCGGCCGCGGGGACTGAGCAGTACTTC. As protein: CASSSAAGTEQYF.

The chain carries TRBV14 and TRBJ1-6; D gene uncertain. Germline lookup yields CDR1 SGHDN and CDR2 FVKESK. The V and J ends lost 6 bases and 5 bases respectively, with 8 bases between them. This CDR3 region has 13 residues. The CDR3 sequence is CASSGQDNSPLHF. The CDR3 nucleotides read TGTGCCAGCAGTGGCCAAGATAATTCACCCCTCCACTTT.

This chain joins TRBV10-3 and TRBJ1-2, with 7 nucleotides matching TRBD1. V lost 10 bases and J lost 0; bases outside the gene matches: 8. Germline V lookup: CDR1 ENHRY, CDR2 SYGVKD. This CDR3 region has 14 residues. The CDR3 nucleotides are TGTGCCACCAGGGAACAGGGGTCTAACTATGGCTACACCTTC. Translation: CATREQGSNYGYTF.

The chain carries TRBV3-1 (or the pseudogene TRBV3-2) and TRBJ2-7; 10 positions match TRBD2. The CDR3 is made up of 14 amino acids. Unmatched junction bases numbered 1, after V lost 1 base and J lost 4 bases. Looked up from germline, CDR1 is LGHDT and CDR2 is YNNKEL (reference sequence). The CDR3 loop is CASSQVSGGYEQYF. The CDR3, as DNA: TGTGCCAGCAGCCAAGTTAGCGGGGGGTACGAGCAGTACTTC.

The V and J genes are TRBV4-2 and TRBJ1-1; D remains ambiguous. Germline V gene data show CDR1 as LGHNA and CDR2 as YNFKEQ. The CDR3 covers 14 residues. The V end was cut by 2 bases, the J end by 5 bases, with 12 bases between. This CDR3 reads CASSQIGRDTEAFF. For the CDR3, the DNA is TGTGCCAGCAGCCAAATAGGGAGGGATACTGAAGCTTTCTTT.

The gene calls are TRBV6-5 and TRBJ1-1; 8 bases are a match to TRBD1. Germline CDR1 reads MNHEY; CDR2 reads SVGAGI. The CDR3 runs 15 residues. V trimming: 5 bases; J trimming: 5 bases; junction bases outside the gene matches: 10. The DNA for the CDR3 is TGTGCCAGCAGTCCCATGCAGGGGGCTAATACTGAAGCTTTCTTT. Translated: CASSPMQGANTEAFF.

This clone occurred a few times. The chain employs TRBV10-1 and TRBJ1-2, with TRBD1 as a possible D gene (6 bases). CDR1 and CDR2 (germline): WNHNN, SYGVQD (reference sequence). This CDR3 has 13 residues. V was clipped by 6 bases and J by 8 bases, with 16 bases between them. This chain's CDR3 is CASRESGGKGYTF. The CDR3 DNA reads as TGCGCCAGCAGGGAGAGTGGGGGCAAAGGCTACACCTTC.

The chain recombines TRBV5-5 with TRBJ1-4; 9 bases line up with TRBD1. Germline trimming cut 2 bases from V and 8 bases from J; bases unmatched to any gene: 4. Germline CDR1 reads SGHKS; CDR2 reads YYEKEE (reference sequence). The CDR3 has 14 residues. CDR3 in amino acids: CASSFGTGNEKLFF. The CDR3 region has the DNA TGTGCCAGCAGCTTCGGGACAGGGAACGAAAAACTGTTTTTT.

The V and J genes are TRBV30 and TRBJ2-1; D uncertain. With 2 bases removed from V and 12 bases from J, the gap between germline ends came to 20 bases. The CDR3 is 14 residues long. Germline assignment: CDR1 GTSNPN and CDR2 SVGIG (reference sequence). This CDR3 is CAWSPLGTGSRQFF. The CDR3 DNA reads as TGTGCCTGGAGTCCACTGGGCACCGGCTCCCGGCAGTTCTTC. Complete variable domain (other parts from reference TRBV30 and TRBJ2-1): SQTIHQWPATLVQPVGSPLSLECTVEGTSNPNLYWYRQAAGRGLQLLFYSVGIGQISSEVPQNLSASRPQDRQFILSSKKLLLSDSGFYLCAWSPLGTGSRQFFGPGTRLTVL.

Of note for this clone: One end of the junction is discordant with germline, which a read error may explain. J is TRBJ1-1 and V is TRBV7-9; TRBD1 might be the D (5 bases). The CDR3 is 13 amino acids. Per germline, CDR1 SEHNR and CDR2 FQNEAQ (reference sequence). The CDR3: CASTLPQDTEAFF. The DNA of the CDR3 is TGTGCCAGCACCTTACCACAGGACACTGAAGCTTTCTTT.

V usage is TRBV30 and J usage is TRBJ2-5; D is perhaps TRBD1 (6 bases). The V end lost 4 bases, the J end lost 1 base, and 13 bases lay between the germline ends. This CDR3 is 14 amino acids long. In germline, CDR1 is GTSNPN, CDR2 SVGIG (reference sequence). This chain's CDR3 is CAWTTGIGQETQYF. In nucleotides, the CDR3 is TGTGCCTGGACTACAGGGATTGGCCAAGAGACCCAGTACTTC.

V usage is TRBV5-1 and J usage is TRBJ1-1, with TRBD1 as a possible D gene (5 bases). This CDR3 region has 15 residues. Between the trimmed V and J ends, which lost 3 bases and 3 bases, there was a span of 15 bases. CDR1 is SGHRS, CDR2 YFSETQ, per germline. The CDR3 spells CASSSFDSLYTEAFF. The DNA of the CDR3 is TGCGCCAGCAGCTCATTCGACAGCTTATACACTGAAGCTTTCTTT.

The V call is TRBV28, the J call TRBJ1-4; D is ambiguous. Per germline, CDR1 MDHEN and CDR2 SYDVKM. Trimming cost V 5 bases and J 1 base, with 14 bases left between them. There are 16 residues in the CDR3. CDR3 sequence (DNA): TGTGCCAGCAGTCCTGGAGGTCGGGGAACTAATGAAAAACTGTTTTTT. Translating gives CASSPGGRGTNEKLFF.

This clone was picked up a small number of times. Here the CDR3 DNA reads TGTGCCATCAGTGTTGGGGACAGGGATTATGGCTACACCTTC. Its protein product is CAISVGDRDYGYTF. The chain combines TRBV10-3 with TRBJ1-2; TRBD1 aligns across 9 bases. Trimming took 4 bases from V and 5 from J; bases not matched to a gene: 5. The CDR3 runs 14 residues. Germline CDR1 is ENHRY and CDR2 is SYGVKD.

This clone was observed a few times. The J gene is TRBJ2-1, the V gene TRBV5-6; TRBD2 matches at 10 bases. Germline loops: CDR1 SGHDT, CDR2 YYEEEE. V lost 4 bases to trimming and J lost 4 bases; unmatched junction nucleotides: 8. The CDR3 is 16 amino acids. CDR3 loop: CASSPLGAGGYNEQFF. In nucleotides, the CDR3 is TGTGCCAGCAGCCCCCTAGGAGCGGGGGGGTACAATGAGCAGTTCTTC.

The chain is built from TRBV30 and TRBJ1-6; 10 nucleotides agree with TRBD1. V was pared by 5 bases and J by 9 bases, with 4 bases of the junction left unmatched. CDR1 and CDR2 from the germline V gene are GTSNPN and SVGIG (reference sequence). There are 13 residues in the CDR3. CDR3 DNA sequence: TGTGCCTGGGACAGGGGGCAAGGTTCACCCCTCCACTTT. It encodes CAWDRGQGSPLHF.

This chain uses TRBV11-2 with TRBJ2-1; perhaps TRBD1 as D (6 bases). Trimming took off 2 bases at V and 1 base at J, with 15 bases between the two ends. This CDR3 comprises 17 residues. Germline lookup yields CDR1 SGHAT and CDR2 FQNNGV. The CDR3 loop reads CASSLIFDGQSYNEQFF. The CDR3 bases are TGTGCCAGCAGCTTAATTTTCGATGGACAGTCCTACAATGAGCAGTTCTTC. Full variable domain (remainder filled in from reference TRBV11-2 and TRBJ2-1): EAGVAQSPRYKIIEKRQSVAFWCNPISGHATLYWYQQILGQGPKLLIQFQNNGVVDDSQLPKDRFSAERLKGVDSTLKIQPAKLEDSAVYLCASSLIFDGQSYNEQFFGPGTRLTVL.

J is TRBJ2-2 and V is TRBV20-1; 10 nucleotides match TRBD2. The CDR3 sequence is 16 residues long. Looked up from germline, CDR1 is DFQATT and CDR2 is SNEGSKA (reference sequence). Trimming took 3 bases from V and 6 from J; bases not matched to a gene: 10. CDR3 protein: CSASSGSGGRSGELFF. The CDR3 DNA follows: TGCAGTGCTAGTTCCGGTAGCGGGGGGAGATCCGGGGAGCTGTTTTTT.

The chain is built from TRBV6-6 and TRBJ2-7; 8 positions agree with TRBD2. Germline-derived CDR1 and CDR2 are MNHNY and SVGAGI (reference sequence). Trimming cost V 6 bases and J 7 bases; bases outside gene matches: 17. This CDR3 is 16 amino acids long. The chain's CDR3 is CASSRNSRGVEGEQYF. The CDR3 DNA sequence: TGTGCCAGCAGCAGAAATTCGCGGGGGGTGGAGGGGGAGCAGTACTTC.

V is TRBV30 and J is TRBJ1-2; 7 positions agree with TRBD1. Trimming at V came to 0 bases and at J to 6 bases, leaving 10 bases not matched to a gene. CDR1 GTSNPN and CDR2 SVGIG come from the germline V gene (reference sequence). CDR3 size: 15 residues. CDR3: CAWSVSYQGVNGYTF. The CDR3 DNA reads as TGTGCCTGGAGTGTAAGCTACCAGGGGGTAAATGGCTACACCTTC.

The chain is built from TRBV10-1 and TRBJ1-4, with D uncertain. The CDR3 is 13 residues long. CDR1 and CDR2 from the germline V gene are WNHNN and SYGVQD (reference sequence). Trimming cost V 4 bases and J 4 bases, with 7 bases left between them. The CDR3, as DNA: TGCGCCAGCAGTGGTGAGGGTAATGAAAAACTGTTTTTT. It translates to CASSGEGNEKLFF.

V and J are TRBV19 and TRBJ2-1; tentatively, D is TRBD2 (6 bases). Germline V CDR1 and CDR2: LNHDA, SQIVND (reference sequence). V dropped 3 bases and J dropped 7 bases, with 13 bases sitting between them. This CDR3 has 14 residues. The CDR3 bases are TGTGCCAGTAGTATGGGGGGTTTCGGTAATGAGCAGTTCTTC. Protein product: CASSMGGFGNEQFF.

The chain is built from TRBV19 and TRBJ1-5; 8 positions match TRBD1. This CDR3 region has 14 residues. The germline CDR1 and CDR2 sequences are LNHDA and SQIVND (reference sequence). After removal of 7 bases from V and 6 bases from J, the junction contained 8 bases not matched to a gene. Written as DNA, the CDR3 is TGTGCCAGTACCGGACAGGGCGGGAGTCAGCCCCAGCATTTT. Translation gives CASTGQGGSQPQHF.